Shown below are 5 T cell receptor beta chains from a single sample sequenced in a study of T cells after yellow fever vaccination. TCRdb itself ran the 5' RACE reads through MiXCR, one entry per CDR3 protein. Among roughly 310,000 distinct CDR3 sequences listed, roughly 8.7% were seen once. The sequencing here drew on PBMCs, taken on the day of the first yellow fever vaccination. The receptors stem from a man in his late teens or twenties who received the YFV17D yellow fever vaccine.

This clonotype was observed a few times. In DNA form, the CDR3 reads TGTGCCATCAGTGGACAGCCTCAAGAGACCCAGTACTTC. Its translation is CAISGQPQETQYF. The chain employs TRBV10-3 and TRBJ2-5; possibly TRBD1 for D (5 bases). The CDR3 is made up of 13 amino acids. Germline loops: CDR1 ENHRY, CDR2 SYGVKD. Deletions cut 4 bases from V and 2 bases from J, with 8 bases between.

This clonotype has a handful of counts. The rearrangement links TRBV5-1 to TRBJ1-5; the match to TRBD1 covers 7 bases. Germline V gene lookup returns CDR1 SGHRS and CDR2 YFSETQ. The CDR3 length is 13 residues. Losses at the gene ends were 4 bases for V and 7 bases for J; bases not matched to a gene: 5. CDR3 nucleotides: TGCGCCAGCAGCGCTCACAGGGGCCAGCCCCAGCATTTT. This sequence encodes CASSAHRGQPQHF.

This clonotype was seen only a few times. The chain recombines TRBV12-3 or TRBV12-4 with TRBJ2-3; 12 bases agree with TRBD2. The CDR3 totals 16 residues. The junction had 11 bases not matched to a gene; V was cut back by 5 bases and J by 8 bases. CDR3 in amino acids: CASSLYLAGGPGTQYF. In DNA form, the CDR3 reads TGTGCCAGCAGTCTGTACCTAGCGGGGGGGCCTGGTACGCAGTATTTT.

This clonotype came up a few times. This sequence joins TRBV5-1 and TRBJ1-1; possible D gene TRBD1, 6 bases. This CDR3 has 15 residues. CDR1 and CDR2 from the germline V gene are SGHRS and YFSETQ. V dropped 3 bases and J dropped 5 bases, with 17 bases sitting between them. CDR3 protein: CASSYTEGGTTEAFF. The CDR3, as DNA: TGCGCCAGCAGCTACACAGAGGGGGGAACGACTGAAGCTTTCTTT.

The chain links TRBV20-1 to TRBJ2-7; D is possibly TRBD1 (5 bases). Germline V gene sequence: CDR1 DFQATT, CDR2 SNEGSKA (reference sequence). The CDR3 is made up of 13 amino acids. V lost 3 bases, J lost 5 bases, and 14 bases lay in between. The CDR3 protein is CSASFPTENEQYF. The CDR3 coding sequence is TGCAGTGCTAGTTTCCCGACAGAAAACGAGCAGTACTTC.